This TCR beta chain was obtained from a study of T cells in Graves' hyperthyroidism and ophthalmopathy. This clonotype was counted between two and nine times. V was shortened by 7 bases and J by 4 bases, with 4 bases between the two germline ends. From germline, CDR1 is KGHDR and CDR2 SFDVKD. The CDR3 extends over 11 amino acids. Amplification of TCR beta CDR3 regions was performed using RNA transcripts as template. The TCR CDR3 first-round RT-PCR relied on the HTBI primer set. Each CDR3 protein gets one entry after TCRdb re-called the multiplex PCR reads with MiXCR. This table holds roughly 350,000 distinct CDR3 sequences, approximately 14% found once.

The gene calls are TRBV24-1 and TRBJ1-5; D remains ambiguous. Sequenced: blood. The receptor's source is a middle-aged woman with Graves' ophthalmopathy. As DNA, the CDR3 is TGTGCCACCAGGTCAAATCAGCCCCAGCATTTT. Protein sequence: CATRSNQPQHF.